This TCR beta chain was observed in a study of neurological immune-mediated disorders. General study findings and limits: There were no CDR3 amino acid sequences shared by expanded clones across subjects, a result suggesting private repertoires in all groups.

This clonotype was seen at least ten times. No antigen is known for it. The yield of each sequencing run was over 170 million TCR-beta sequences from 15-18 subjects. TCRdb recomputed calls from the 5' RACE reads with MiXCR, one row per CDR3 protein. The sample holds 55,000 to 70,000 distinct CDR3 sequences, 9.5% to 12% seen once. This CDR3 is 14 amino acids long. Trimming pared 6 bases from V and 7 bases from J, leaving 13 bases between. Documented time point: longitudinal time-point 1 (baseline). It was from 2 million PBMCs stored at -80 C that the unsorted libraries were obtained. The sequence derives from a male donor with HTLV-1-associated myelopathy (HAM/TSP). V is TRBV12-3 or TRBV12-4 and J is TRBJ1-6; tentatively, D is TRBD1 (5 bases). What was sequenced was PBMCs. The CDR3 DNA sequence: TGTGCCAGCAGGTCCGACAGTAACAATTCACCCCTCCACTTT. This sequence encodes CASRSDSNNSPLHF.